Shown below are 21 T cell receptor beta chains from a single sample sequenced in a study of T cell responses to AZD1222 COVID-19 vaccine. The data were produced by immunoSEQ multiplex PCR, yet TCRdb's version contains in-frame clones alone and is incomplete. The sample shows some 140,000 clones, roughly 90% of them seen only once. The sample was peripheral blood, taken on day 0 of AZD1222 vaccination. Receptor source: an adult in good health.

Comments on this clone: One end of the junction varies from germline; a read error may be responsible. V gene TRBV7-2 combines with J gene TRBJ2-1, with D tentatively TRBD2 (9 bases). The V gene's germline CDR1 is SGHTA and CDR2 FQGNSA. The CDR3 is 16 amino acids. The CDR3 reads CASSLAGQATYNEQFF. The CDR3 region has the DNA TGTGCCAGCAGCCTAGCGGGACAGGCCACCTACAATGAGCAGTTCTTC.

Comments on this clone: The same CDR3 can be traced to other DNA sequences in this sample. The chain couples TRBV12-3 or TRBV12-4 to TRBJ1-5; the D is unclear. This CDR3 spans 13 amino acids. The V end lost 1 base, the J end lost 4 bases, and 5 bases lay between the germline ends. The CDR3 region is CASSLGVNQPQHF. CDR3 nucleotides: TGTGCCAGCAGTTTAGGAGTTAATCAGCCCCAGCATTTT.

The J gene is TRBJ1-5, the V gene TRBV6-2 or TRBV6-3; no definite D call. Per the germline V gene, CDR1 is MNHEY and CDR2 is SVGEGT. Trimming pared 6 bases from V and 3 bases from J, leaving 12 bases between. There are 14 residues in the CDR3. The CDR3 is CASSPDGDNQPQHF. CDR3 nucleotide sequence: TGTGCCAGCAGCCCTGACGGAGACAATCAGCCCCAGCATTTT.

This clone was counted once. The chain is built from TRBV5-6 and TRBJ1-2; D unclear. CDR3 size: 15 residues. Deletions cut 0 bases from V and 0 bases from J, with 9 bases between. CDR1 and CDR2 from the germline V gene are SGHDT and YYEEEE. The CDR3 region is CASSLASGANYGYTF. CDR3 nucleotides: TGTGCCAGCAGCTTGGCCTCTGGGGCTAACTATGGCTACACCTTC.

To note about this clone: The same CDR3 arises from other DNA sequences in this sample as well. The V gene is TRBV4-3, the J gene TRBJ1-1; D call uncertain. This CDR3 region has 15 residues. The V gene lost 1 base and the J gene lost 0 bases, with 9 bases spanning the gap. CDR1 is LGHNA and CDR2 is YSLEER in the germline V gene. CDR3 region: CASSQGHSLNTEAFF. Written as DNA, the CDR3 is TGCGCCAGCAGCCAAGGCCACAGTTTGAACACTGAAGCTTTCTTT.

The chain recombines TRBV5-1 with TRBJ2-7; D might be TRBD2 (5 bases). Germline V lookup: CDR1 SGHRS, CDR2 YFSETQ. V gave up 1 base and J gave up 4 bases, with 9 bases separating them. The CDR3 totals 13 residues. CDR3 amino acids: CASSLWTGYEQYF. CDR3 bases: TGCGCCAGCAGCTTGTGGACTGGGTACGAGCAGTACTTC.

V usage is TRBV4-3 and J usage is TRBJ1-2; D uncertain. Germline V lookup: CDR1 LGHNA, CDR2 YSLEER. The CDR3 is 16 amino acids. The V end was cut by 3 bases, the J end by 0 bases, with 14 bases between. The CDR3 sequence: CASSQTTLGANYGYTF. In nucleotides, the CDR3 is TGCGCCAGCAGCCAGACGACCTTGGGAGCTAACTATGGCTACACCTTC.

The CDR3 DNA reads as TGTGCCAGCAGCTTAGGAGGTGGGTCCCAGATCTATGGCTACACCTTC. Its translation: CASSLGGGSQIYGYTF. This rearrangement joins TRBV7-2 to TRBJ1-2; D call uncertain. The ends were cut back, 1 base at V and 4 bases at J, with 16 bases in the middle. The CDR3 is 16 amino acids. In germline, CDR1 is SGHTA, CDR2 FQGNSA. The variable domain in full, with the rest retrieved from reference TRBV7-2 and TRBJ1-2, is GAGVSQSPSNKVTEKGKDVELRCDPISGHTALYWYRQSLGQGLEFLIYFQGNSAPDKSGLPSDRFSAERTGGSVSTLTIQRTQQEDSAVYLCASSLGGGSQIYGYTFGSGTRLTVV.

The J gene is TRBJ2-7, the V gene TRBV19, with D possibly matching TRBD2 (6 bases). Trimming removed 10 bases from V and 0 bases from J, with 22 bases in between. Germline loops: CDR1 LNHDA, CDR2 SQIVND (reference sequence). The CDR3 is made up of 16 amino acids. The CDR3 region has the DNA TGTGCCACCTCGACTCAGGGTCGGGGGAGCTCCTACGAGCAGTACTTC. It is translated as CATSTQGRGSSYEQYF.

This clone was seen only a few times. The rearrangement links TRBV24-1 to TRBJ1-5; 9 bases map to TRBD1. V shed 8 bases and J 4 bases; nucleotides not matched to a gene: 2. Per germline, CDR1 KGHDR and CDR2 SFDVKD. The CDR3 length is 13 residues. This chain's CDR3 is CATTGQGNQPQHF. The CDR3 DNA follows: TGTGCCACCACCGGACAGGGGAATCAGCCCCAGCATTTT.

The chain recombines TRBV27 with TRBJ2-7, with D maybe TRBD1 (5 bases). V shed 6 bases and J shed 3 bases, with 15 bases lying between them. The CDR3 covers 14 residues. Germline CDR1 MNHEY, CDR2 SMNVEV (reference sequence). CDR3: CASSPGRALYEQYF. CDR3 nucleotides: TGTGCCAGCAGCCCCGGCAGGGCGCTCTACGAGCAGTACTTC.

The chain recombines TRBV4-1 with TRBJ1-2, with 7 positions matching TRBD1. Looked up from germline, CDR1 is MGHRA and CDR2 is YSYEKL. Trimming at V came to 4 bases and at J to 4 bases, leaving 9 bases not matched to a gene. The CDR3 is made up of 15 amino acids. The CDR3 region has the DNA TGCGCCAGCAGCCCTACAGGGGCAGAGGTCTATGGCTACACCTTC. It specifies CASSPTGAEVYGYTF.

This clone was seen just once. This chain joins TRBV5-6 and TRBJ2-6, with a tentative D call TRBD1 (7 bases). V was pared by 3 bases and J by 2 bases, with 9 bases between. CDR3 length: 15 residues. Germline assignment: CDR1 SGHDT and CDR2 YYEEEE. The CDR3 region is CASSSGGPGANVLTF. The DNA for the CDR3 is TGTGCCAGCAGCTCAGGGGGGCCTGGGGCCAACGTCCTGACTTTC.

The chain is built from TRBV28 and TRBJ1-1; TRBD1 matches at 7 bases. The V gene's germline CDR1 is MDHEN and CDR2 SYDVKM. This CDR3 region has 16 residues. V was pared by 6 bases and J by 0 bases, with 10 bases of the junction left unmatched. The CDR3 DNA sequence: TGTGCCAGCAGGCCCACAGGGGAGATCATGAACACTGAAGCTTTCTTT. Translation gives CASRPTGEIMNTEAFF.

The genes are TRBV18 and TRBJ1-1; no definite D call. With 6 bases removed from V and 1 base from J, the gap between germline ends came to 12 bases. The CDR3 has 14 residues. Germline assignment: CDR1 KGHSH and CDR2 LQKENI. The CDR3 DNA follows: TGTGCCAGCTCTATTTCCGGAGGGAACACTGAAGCTTTCTTT. It specifies CASSISGGNTEAFF.

The chain employs TRBV9 and TRBJ1-1; 9 positions agree with TRBD1. J was trimmed by 9 bases and V by 3 bases; bases with no gene match: 9. Looked up from germline, CDR1 is SGDLS and CDR2 is YYNGEE. This CDR3 is built from 14 residues. The CDR3 DNA reads TGTGCCAGCAGCGCGGGGACAGGGTTAGGTCAAGCTTTCTTT. Amino acid sequence: CASSAGTGLGQAFF.

The V gene is TRBV11-3, the J gene TRBJ2-2; D remains unclear. The V gene lost 3 bases and the J gene lost 0 bases, with 5 bases spanning the gap. Per the germline V gene, CDR1 is SGHNT and CDR2 is YENEEA. CDR3 length: 14 amino acids. CDR3 bases: TGTGCCAGCAGCTTTGCCGCGAACACCGGGGAGCTGTTTTTT. It specifies CASSFAANTGELFF.

The chain links TRBV27 to TRBJ2-1, with D possibly TRBD2 on 6 matching bases. Germline loops: CDR1 MNHEY, CDR2 SMNVEV (reference sequence). The V end lost 2 bases, the J end lost 0 bases, and 17 bases lay between the germline ends. The CDR3 totals 18 residues. As DNA, the CDR3 is TGTGCCAGCAGTTTAGTTGGGTCGGCGGGGAGCTCCTACAATGAGCAGTTCTTC. Its protein product is CASSLVGSAGSSYNEQFF.

The chain joins TRBV9 to TRBJ2-1, with 14 nucleotides matching TRBD2. The V gene end was trimmed by 3 bases and the J gene end by 2 bases; junction bases not matched to a gene: 13. Per the germline V gene, CDR1 is SGDLS and CDR2 is YYNGEE. The length of the CDR3 is 20 residues. CDR3 sequence (DNA): TGTGCCAGCAGCGACTCAATAGGGACTAGCGGGAGACCCGCCTACAATGAGCAGTTCTTC. Translating gives CASSDSIGTSGRPAYNEQFF.

The J gene is TRBJ2-3, the V gene TRBV7-8; the D is unclear. The germline V gene has CDR1 SGHVS and CDR2 FQNEAQ. This CDR3 is 15 amino acids long. Trimming took 1 base from V and 1 from J, leaving 9 bases between them. The CDR3: CASSLVGSRTDTQYF. The CDR3 nucleotides read TGTGCCAGCAGCTTAGTCGGCAGTCGCACAGATACGCAGTATTTT.

The V call is TRBV5-6, the J call TRBJ2-7; TRBD1 matches at 8 bases. The CDR3 contains 14 residues. V shed 1 base and J 4 bases; nucleotides not matched to a gene: 4. Germline V gene sequence: CDR1 SGHDT, CDR2 YYEEEE. CDR3 amino acids: CASSLQGASYEQYF. CDR3 DNA sequence: TGTGCCAGCAGCTTGCAGGGGGCCTCTTACGAGCAGTACTTC.